Following are 12 T cell receptor beta chains from one sample sequenced in a study of Ad26.COV2.S vaccination and SARS-CoV-2 variants. This table comes from immunoSEQ multiplex PCR, and its TCRdb copy is limited to in-frame clones, with some not included. The sample lists around 86,000 clones, under 90% seen once, with approximately 15% in the top ten. This specimen consisted of peripheral blood, obtained after recovery from COVID-19. The receptors shown here come from a human donor who had recovered from COVID-19.

This chain connects TRBV24-1 to TRBJ1-3; no reliable D call. From germline, CDR1 is KGHDR and CDR2 SFDVKD. The CDR3 covers 13 residues. V lost 3 bases to trimming and J lost 4 bases, with 6 bases between them. In DNA form, the CDR3 reads TGTGCCACCAGTGATCGGGCCGGAAACACCATATATTTT. Amino acids: CATSDRAGNTIYF.

The genes are TRBV6-5 and TRBJ2-7; D gene ambiguous. Germline CDR1 reads MNHEY; CDR2 reads SVGAGI. V lost 8 bases, J lost 7 bases, and 18 bases lay in between. The CDR3 runs to 13 residues. This CDR3 reads CASRDAARVEQYF. CDR3 sequence (DNA): TGTGCCAGCCGAGATGCGGCAAGGGTGGAGCAGTACTTC.

This chain connects TRBV29-1 to TRBJ2-3; possibly TRBD1 or TRBD2 for D (5 bases each). Germline V lookup: CDR1 SQVTM, CDR2 ANQGSEA. The CDR3 extends over 16 amino acids. V was trimmed by 5 bases and J by 2 bases, leaving 20 bases between them. DNA of the CDR3: TGCAGCGTTTTCCAGGGAGCGACCCGGTTCACAGATACGCAGTATTTT. Protein product: CSVFQGATRFTDTQYF.

The CDR3 here is CASSLGTPYEQYF. CDR3 bases: TGTGCCAGTAGTCTCGGGACTCCATACGAGCAGTACTTC. The rearrangement links TRBV19 to TRBJ2-7, with D possibly being TRBD2 (6 bases). The germline V and J ends were trimmed by 5 bases and 4 bases, with 12 bases remaining between them. Germline V lookup: CDR1 LNHDA, CDR2 SQIVND (reference sequence). The CDR3 consists of 13 residues.

The chain couples TRBV3-1 (or the pseudogene TRBV3-2) to TRBJ1-2; unclear D gene. CDR3 length: 14 residues. With 0 bases removed from V and 8 bases from J, the gap between germline ends came to 13 bases. The germline V gene has CDR1 LGHDT and CDR2 YNNKEL (reference sequence). The DNA for the CDR3 is TGTGCCAGCAGCCAAGACCCGCGATTCACCGGCTACACCTTC. Translating gives CASSQDPRFTGYTF.

This chain connects TRBV12-5 to TRBJ2-5; D possibly uses TRBD1 or TRBD2 (5 bases each). V gave up 1 base and J gave up 4 bases, with 22 bases separating them. CDR1 is LGHNT, CDR2 FRNRAP, per germline. The CDR3 is 18 amino acids. CDR3 coding DNA: TGTGCTAGTGGTTTGGGGTCTGGTTTTGGGGCCGGGGCAGAGACCCAGTACTTC. It codes for CASGLGSGFGAGAETQYF.

The genes are TRBV5-1 and TRBJ2-1; 8 bases map to TRBD2. Germline values: CDR1 SGHRS, CDR2 YFSETQ. After removal of 0 bases from V and 5 bases from J, the junction contained 4 bases not matched to a gene. This CDR3 has 15 amino acids. The CDR3 loop is CASSLVSGMNNEQFF. The CDR3, as DNA: TGCGCCAGCAGCTTGGTTAGCGGGATGAACAATGAGCAGTTCTTC.

This chain links TRBV6-2 or TRBV6-3 with TRBJ2-7; 11 nucleotides match TRBD2. With V trimmed by 5 bases and J by 4 bases, 4 bases remained unmatched. The CDR3 sequence is 14 residues long. CDR1 and CDR2 from the germline V gene are MNHEY and SVGEGT. The CDR3 coding sequence is TGTGCCAGCAGTCGGACTAGCGGGTTATACGAGCAGTACTTC. This codes for CASSRTSGLYEQYF.

V is TRBV5-4 and J is TRBJ2-7; 7 bases align to TRBD1. Germline V gives CDR1 SGHNT, CDR2 YYREEE (reference sequence). The J segment lost 2 bases and the V segment lost 0 bases, leaving 2 bases of the junction unmatched. The CDR3 is 14 amino acids. CDR3 sequence: CASSLAGQAYEQYF. The CDR3, as DNA: TGTGCCAGCAGCTTGGCCGGACAGGCCTACGAGCAGTACTTC.

This clone was counted between two and nine times. V and J are TRBV14 and TRBJ2-3; a possible D gene is TRBD1 (7 bases). The CDR3 spans 17 residues. With 1 base removed from V and 3 bases from J, the gap between germline ends came to 17 bases. The germline CDR1 and CDR2 sequences are SGHDN and FVKESK. Here the CDR3 DNA reads TGTGCCAGCAGCCAAGGCTTGGCAGCAGGGGGGACAGATACGCAGTATTTT. This encodes CASSQGLAAGGTDTQYF.

The V call is TRBV4-3, the J call TRBJ2-5; D gene uncertain. Germline-derived CDR1 and CDR2 are LGHNA and YSLEER. There are 16 residues in the CDR3. Trimming left V 0 bases short and J 7 bases short, with 18 bases between. This CDR3 reads CASSQEAFRQGGTQYF. The CDR3 DNA is TGCGCCAGCAGCCAAGAGGCGTTTCGGCAAGGTGGGACCCAGTACTTC.

The chain carries TRBV7-9 and TRBJ2-1, with no clear D. The germline V gene has CDR1 SEHNR and CDR2 FQNEAQ (reference sequence). V was trimmed by 3 bases and J by 4 bases, leaving 13 bases between them. This CDR3 region has 15 residues. In DNA, the CDR3 is TGTGCCAGCAGCTTGGCCTCGGGCCGGTACAATGAGCAGTTCTTC. This encodes CASSLASGRYNEQFF. Full variable domain (outside the CDR3, taken from reference TRBV7-9 and TRBJ2-1): DTGVSQNPRHKITKRGQNVTFRCDPISEHNRLYWYRQTLGQGPEFLTYFQNEAQLEKSRLLSDRFSAERPKGSFSTLEIQRTEQGDSAMYLCASSLASGRYNEQFFGPGTRLTVL.